Listed here is a single T cell receptor beta chain. TCRdb reprocessed the reads via MiXCR and lists one record per CDR3 protein. The table lists over 300,000 distinct CDR3 sequences, under 20% of them singletons. The data derive from a study of T cell repertoires in cytomegalovirus infection. Deletions cut 6 bases from V and 2 bases from J, with 14 bases between. The CDR3 is 13 residues long. Germline V gene sequence: CDR1 DFQATT, CDR2 SNEGSKA (reference sequence). V gene TRBV20-1 combines with J gene TRBJ2-7; D could derive from TRBD1 or TRBD2 (7 bases each). This clonotype was sampled from a human donor in good health (CMV status not recorded). Some clones in this sample may be carry-over from other donors' samples. The specimen was PBMCs. The CDR3 loop reads CSAQGGATYEQYF. As DNA, the CDR3 is TGCAGTGCCCAGGGGGGGGCTACCTACGAGCAGTACTTC.